This T cell receptor beta chain was obtained from a study of human thymus T cells (dated by TCRdb to 2018 to 2020). Context from the whole study: TCR alpha and beta repertoires from roughly eight infant thymus samples and a few related peripheral blood samples were characterized in the study. The cohort included several male and two female infants, with donor ages spanning 7 to 244 days.

Thymus tissue was obtained as surgical resects removed during corrective cardiac surgery. The donors were immunologically healthy infants in Finland who had open corrective cardiac surgery for congenital heart defects. Thymocytes were freed from the tissue by mechanical means and kept at -70 degrees C as pellets of roughly 9.5-31 million cells. Genomic DNA was extracted from frozen cell pellets with a QIAsymphony instrument. Points on this clone: Its antigen is still unknown. The record has no base qualities; no much larger clone is one base away.

The immunoSEQ multiplex PCR assay was used to amplify the TCRB and TCRAD loci from a standardized amount of quality-controlled genomic DNA. The amplicons covered the V(D)J region and were long enough to include the CDR3 and to identify the V and J genes. Amplicon sequencing was performed on an Illumina platform through the commercial immunoSEQ service. Regarding the original processing steps: Primer bias and sequencing errors were corrected using previously described methods, and TCRAD and TCRB definitions followed the IMGT database. Repertoires were analysed with immunoSEQ Analyzer 3.0 and VDJTools, covering basic statistics, V/J segment usage, diversity estimates, rarefaction and pairwise overlap. Chao1, ChaoE, Efron-Thisted, Shannon and inverse Simpson indices were used to estimate diversity, which was also estimated on datasets down-sampled to the smallest sample. For repertoire overlap, CDR3 nucleotide sequence, V gene and J gene had to match strictly, and clustering was done by Jaccard-based multidimensional scaling. This is the immuneACCESS table as TCRdb keeps it, with only in-frame sequences that have V and J called. A part of the clones is gone; compared with another copy, unresolved V genes explain less than half, and the rest is unexplained. Clonal size and the V and J genes are those of that table, whereas D and trimming came from the DNA. The sample includes tens of thousands of clones, with 90% to 97% observed a single time. 0.031% of the sample is held by the ten biggest clonotypes.

The V end gives up 4 bases and the J end 8 bases, leaving 3 bases in the junction not matched to a gene. CDR1 and CDR2, looked up from the germline V gene, are MRHNA and SNTAGT. The CDR3 has 13 amino acids, counting the end cysteine and phenylalanine. The read is trimmed to its CDR3 DNA, 39 bases read in frame from base 1. Beyond this particular receptor, the publication reports: Both the thymic and the peripheral blood repertoires appeared to show biased V and J gene segment usage. According to the related research, thymic TCR repertoires were highly overlapping among unrelated individuals. On average, thymus samples yielded roughly 770,000 unique TCRB clonotypes, whereas blood samples yielded around 88,000.

The V and J segments used are TRBV6-4 and TRBJ2-1, with TRBD2 matching 9 junction bases. This receptor was taken from a boy in the first two years of life with a congenital heart defect but otherwise immunologically healthy. The specimen sequenced was thymus tissue. This receptor carries the CDR3 CASSGVAGDEQFF. The DNA is as follows: TGTGCCAGCAGTGGGGTAGCGGGAGATGAGCAGTTCTTC.